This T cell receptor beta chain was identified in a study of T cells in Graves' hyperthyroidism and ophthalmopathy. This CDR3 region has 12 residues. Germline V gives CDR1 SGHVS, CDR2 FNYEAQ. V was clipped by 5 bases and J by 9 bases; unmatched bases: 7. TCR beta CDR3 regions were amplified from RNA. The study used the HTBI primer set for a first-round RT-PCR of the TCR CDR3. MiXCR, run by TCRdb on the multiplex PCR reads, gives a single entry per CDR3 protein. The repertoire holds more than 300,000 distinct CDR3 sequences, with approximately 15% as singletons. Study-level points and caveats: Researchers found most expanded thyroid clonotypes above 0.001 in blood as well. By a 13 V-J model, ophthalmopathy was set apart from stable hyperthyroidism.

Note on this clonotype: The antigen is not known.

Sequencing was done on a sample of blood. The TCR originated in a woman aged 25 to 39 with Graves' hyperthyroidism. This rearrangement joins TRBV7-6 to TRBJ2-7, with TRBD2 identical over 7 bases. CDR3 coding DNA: TGTGCCAGCAGCCTAAGCGGGGAGGGGCAGTACTTC. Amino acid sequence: CASSLSGEGQYF.